These 8 T cell receptor beta chains came from one sample sequenced in a study of shared clonotypes between healthy human individuals. The repertoire was sequenced with immunoSEQ multiplex PCR; TCRdb's copy has only in-frame clones and lacks some. The table records about a million clones, approximately 75% of them present only once. Sequencing input: memory CD4+ T cells from PBMCs. Specified subset: CD45RA-negative fraction. The receptors were gathered from a man in his late teens or twenties in good health. Some clones in this sample may be carry-over from other donors' samples.

J is TRBJ2-1 and V is TRBV7-9; D not resolved. Germline values: CDR1 SEHNR, CDR2 FQNEAQ (reference sequence). Trimming left V 5 bases short and J 5 bases short, with 7 bases between. This CDR3 has 12 amino acids. Here the CDR3 reads CASSLTHNEQFF. CDR3 bases: TGTGCCAGCAGCCTGACCCACAATGAGCAGTTCTTC. Full variable domain (remainder filled in from reference TRBV7-9 and TRBJ2-1): DTGVSQNPRHKITKRGQNVTFRCDPISEHNRLYWYRQTLGQGPEFLTYFQNEAQLEKSRLLSDRFSAERPKGSFSTLEIQRTEQGDSAMYLCASSLTHNEQFFGPGTRLTVL.

The chain uses TRBV4-2 and TRBJ2-1, with TRBD2 identical over 9 bases. This CDR3 region has 14 residues. V trimming: 7 bases; J trimming: 5 bases; junction bases outside the gene matches: 6. The germline CDR1 and CDR2 sequences are LGHNA and YNFKEQ. CDR3 sequence: CASKVAGANNEQFF. Written as DNA, the CDR3 is TGTGCCAGCAAGGTAGCGGGAGCTAACAATGAGCAGTTCTTC.

This clone was seen only once. This chain uses TRBV28 with TRBJ2-6; D is perhaps TRBD1 (6 bases). V dropped 3 bases and J dropped 2 bases, with 11 bases sitting between them. Germline CDR1 MDHEN, CDR2 SYDVKM. CDR3 size: 16 residues. DNA for the CDR3: TGTGCCAGCAGTTTTCAGGGGCCGGCTGGGGCCAACGTCCTGACTTTC. Translating gives CASSFQGPAGANVLTF.

This chain links TRBV20-1 with TRBJ2-5; unclear D gene. The CDR3 is 11 amino acids. Per germline, CDR1 DFQATT and CDR2 SNEGSKA (reference sequence). Trimming removed 0 bases at V and 6 bases at J, with 5 bases between. CDR3 protein: CSARDRQTQYF. The CDR3 nucleotides read TGCAGTGCTAGAGATAGACAGACCCAGTACTTC.

The genes are TRBV7-2 and TRBJ2-1, with D possibly matching TRBD2 (6 bases). The V gene lost 3 bases and the J gene lost 4 bases, with 16 bases spanning the gap. CDR3 length: 16 amino acids. The germline V gene has CDR1 SGHTA and CDR2 FQGNSA. The CDR3 loop is CASSFPTGLLYNEQFF. CDR3 coding DNA: TGTGCCAGCAGCTTCCCGACGGGACTGCTGTACAATGAGCAGTTCTTC.

For the CDR3, the DNA is TGCGCCAGCAGCCAAGGTGCTGGACAGGGTCTAGAGAAGCAGTACTTC. It codes for CASSQGAGQGLEKQYF. The gene calls are TRBV4-3 and TRBJ2-7; 8 positions match TRBD1. The V and J ends lost 1 base and 8 bases, in that order; junction bases with no gene match: 13. CDR1 LGHNA and CDR2 YSLEER come from the germline V gene. The CDR3 length is 16 residues.

On this clone itself: At one end, the junction sequence differs from germline, possibly due to a read error. Other DNA sequences from this sample encode an identical CDR3 as well. This rearrangement joins TRBV25-1 to TRBJ1-1; tentatively, D is TRBD1 (6 bases). Germline V lookup: CDR1 MGHDK, CDR2 SYGVNS. The CDR3 is 15 residues long. The CDR3 reads CASSARTDRNTEAFF. Here the CDR3 DNA reads TGTGCCAGTAGTGCTCGGACGGACAGGAACACTGAAGCTTTCTTT.

The chain carries TRBV27 and TRBJ2-7; 9 nucleotides agree with TRBD2. The CDR3 runs 13 residues. Losses at the gene ends were 10 bases for V and 3 bases for J; bases not matched to a gene: 7. Germline loops: CDR1 MNHEY, CDR2 SMNVEV (reference sequence). The CDR3 here is CATSRAGGYEQYF. The CDR3 nucleotides read TGTGCCACCTCTAGAGCGGGGGGCTACGAGCAGTACTTC.